The entry below gives a single T cell receptor (beta chain) sequence along with its context. The antigen is undetermined. This specimen includes other DNA sequences encoding the same CDR3. The source of the sample is a study of persistence of HIV-infected CD4 T cells. About the research overall: Median time on suppressive ART was seven to nine years.

The study's findings and limits: Proviral oligoclonality tracked with TCR oligoclonality within the same sorted cells.

With V trimmed by 4 bases and J by 2 bases, 3 bases remained unmatched. This CDR3 is built from 14 residues. Per the germline V gene, CDR1 is LGHDT and CDR2 is YNNKEL (reference sequence). The libraries were made with immunoSEQ version 4 in survey mode. The method was immunoSEQ multiplex PCR; TCRdb's version includes in-frame clones alone and lacks a portion of them. Counted here are some 30,000 clones, roughly 70% occurring once; the ten biggest clones make up approximately 1.4%. An overlapping HIV-1 Gag peptide pool stimulated these cells at about 0.9 ug/peptide/mL. CD4+ T cells upregulating both CD40 ligand and CD69 were sorted as responding cells. Plasma HIV-1 RNA stayed below 50 copies/mL for at least 4 years.

This sequence originates from an adult man with HIV who was CMV-seropositive. This chain uses TRBV3-1 (or the pseudogene TRBV3-2) with TRBJ2-7; 9 nucleotides agree with TRBD1. Specimen: CD4+ T cells sorted from PBMCs after approximately 19-hour stimulation, collected from a patient who received antiretroviral therapy. The CDR3 loop is CASSPGQGTYEQYF. In nucleotides, the CDR3 is TGTGCCAGCAGCCCGGGACAGGGAACCTACGAGCAGTACTTC.